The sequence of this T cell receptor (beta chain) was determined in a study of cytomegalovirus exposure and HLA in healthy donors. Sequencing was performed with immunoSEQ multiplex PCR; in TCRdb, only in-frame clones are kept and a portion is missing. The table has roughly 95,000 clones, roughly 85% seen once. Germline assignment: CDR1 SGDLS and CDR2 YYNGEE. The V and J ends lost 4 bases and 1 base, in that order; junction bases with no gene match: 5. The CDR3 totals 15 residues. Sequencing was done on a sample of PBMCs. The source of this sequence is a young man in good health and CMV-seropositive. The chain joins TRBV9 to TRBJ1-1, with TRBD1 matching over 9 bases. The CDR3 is CASSPTGGWNTEAFF. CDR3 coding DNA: TGTGCCAGCAGCCCCACAGGGGGCTGGAACACTGAAGCTTTCTTT.